This passage covers 29 T cell receptor beta chains from one sample sequenced in a study of post-analysis software for immune sequencing data. Unique molecular identifiers were present in the TCR beta cDNA libraries. TCRdb fed the PCR reads into MiXCR, producing one record per CDR3 protein. The sample lists 750,000 to 950,000 distinct CDR3 sequences, roughly 50% occurring once. General study findings and limits: A few TRBV segments occurring more often in patients than controls included TRBV5-6, TRBV5-1 and TRBV20-1.

Antigens for these TCRs are unknown. Sequences were obtained from blood. These receptors were collected from a girl between 5 and 17 years old with multiple sclerosis.

The rearrangement uses TRBV12-3 or TRBV12-4 and TRBJ2-7; TRBD2 is a possible D gene (6 bases). The tail of the sequence fits TRBJ2-5 better, so the J call may be wrong. The CDR3 length is 14 residues. The DNA of the CDR3 is TGTGCCAGCAGTTTAGGCCCGGGAGAGAAGACCCAGTACTTC. Translated: CASSLGPGEKTQYF.

This clonotype was detected once. V and J are TRBV7-9 and TRBJ1-2; no firm D call. The germline V gene has CDR1 SEHNR and CDR2 FQNEAQ (reference sequence). The V and J ends lost 3 bases and 7 bases respectively, with 12 bases between them. The CDR3 length is 13 residues. The CDR3 DNA sequence: TGTGCCAGCAGCTTGGGAGAAGGGTTTGGCTACACCTTC. Protein sequence: CASSLGEGFGYTF.

The CDR3 DNA is TGTGCTAGTGGTTTGGTAGCCGGGTTCGATCTAAGCTCCTACAATGAGCAGTTCTTC. Amino acids: CASGLVAGFDLSSYNEQFF. The V gene is TRBV12-5, the J gene TRBJ2-1; no clear D gene. Between the trimmed V and J ends, which lost 0 bases and 0 bases, there was a span of 18 bases. The CDR3 is made up of 19 amino acids. Germline V gene sequence: CDR1 LGHNT, CDR2 FRNRAP.

The chain links TRBV28 to TRBJ1-4, with D unclear. The CDR3 is 12 residues long. Germline CDR1 reads MDHEN; CDR2 reads SYDVKM. V lost 2 bases to trimming and J lost 14 bases, with 12 bases between them. CDR3 amino acids: CASSLGPMDLFF. CDR3 nucleotides: TGTGCCAGCAGTTTAGGGCCCATGGATCTGTTTTTT.

The chain carries TRBV20-1 and TRBJ2-1, with a weak D call TRBD2 (5 bases). Germline CDR1 and CDR2: DFQATT and SNEGSKA (reference sequence). V was trimmed by 6 bases and J by 13 bases, leaving 22 bases between them. This CDR3 contains 13 residues. CDR3 nucleotide sequence: TGCAGTGCGTTAGCGCGAGCGTTTCCCGTTCAGTTCTTC. Translating gives CSALARAFPVQFF.

There are a few counts of this clonotype. The V and J genes are TRBV4-2 and TRBJ2-5, with TRBD2 matching over 14 bases. The CDR3 is made up of 17 amino acids. J gave up 3 bases and V 4 bases, and 7 bases lay outside the gene matches. Per the germline V gene, CDR1 is LGHNA and CDR2 is YNFKEQ. The DNA for the CDR3 is TGTGCCAGCAGCCGGACTAGCGGGAGGAGGTGGGAAGAGACCCAGTACTTC. This sequence encodes CASSRTSGRRWEETQYF.

A few counts support this clonotype. This chain uses TRBV27 with TRBJ1-6; D possibly corresponds to TRBD1 (5 bases). The germline gives CDR1 MNHEY, CDR2 SMNVEV (reference sequence). This CDR3 contains 13 residues. Trimming took 7 bases from V and 11 from J, leaving 15 bases between them. The CDR3 nucleotides read TGTGCCAGCACCCCGGGACGGGGGACACCCCTCCACTTT. Translated: CASTPGRGTPLHF.

In its sample, this clonotype was seen a few times. The chain has TRBV6-2 or TRBV6-3 and TRBJ1-2; D is ambiguous. The germline gives CDR1 MNHEY, CDR2 SVGEGT. V lost 6 bases and J lost 4, with 9 bases in between. CDR3 length: 12 residues. The CDR3 region is CASRTPGYGYTF. CDR3 in DNA: TGTGCCAGCAGAACTCCAGGCTATGGCTACACCTTC.

V usage is TRBV25-1 and J usage is TRBJ1-1; a weak D match, TRBD1 (5 bases). The CDR3 runs 14 residues. Trimming removed 4 bases from V and 2 bases from J, with 11 bases in between. Germline V gene sequence: CDR1 MGHDK, CDR2 SYGVNS. The CDR3 sequence is CASSVGPANTEAFF. Written as DNA, the CDR3 is TGTGCCAGCAGTGTGGGACCGGCAAACACTGAAGCTTTCTTT.

The chain recombines TRBV12-3 or TRBV12-4 with TRBJ2-2; D might be TRBD1 (6 bases). Between the trimmed V and J ends, which lost 7 bases and 2 bases, there was a span of 11 bases. The CDR3 extends over 14 amino acids. For the CDR3, the DNA is TGTGCCAGCACCCGGACAGACAACACCGGGGAGCTGTTTTTT. Translating gives CASTRTDNTGELFF.

The V call is TRBV11-2, the J call TRBJ2-7; 7 bases match TRBD1. Germline V lookup: CDR1 SGHAT, CDR2 FQNNGV. This CDR3 contains 14 residues. Trimming removed 1 base from V and 4 bases from J; junction bases left unmatched: 4. CDR3 region: CASSLGVQGYEQYF. Written as DNA, the CDR3 is TGTGCCAGCAGCTTAGGCGTACAGGGGTACGAGCAGTACTTC. The full variable domain, completed using reference TRBV11-2 and TRBJ2-7, is EAGVAQSPRYKIIEKRQSVAFWCNPISGHATLYWYQQILGQGPKLLIQFQNNGVVDDSQLPKDRFSAERLKGVDSTLKIQPAKLEDSAVYLCASSLGVQGYEQYFGPGTRLTVT.

This clonotype was seen more than once but under ten times. J is TRBJ2-1 and V is TRBV7-9; 12 bases fit TRBD2. The CDR3 runs to 14 residues. Germline CDR1 and CDR2: SEHNR and FQNEAQ (reference sequence). V lost 6 bases and J lost 5; bases outside the gene matches: 2. As DNA, the CDR3 is TGTGCCAGCAGAAGGACTAGCGGGGACAATGAGCAGTTCTTC. The encoded protein is CASRRTSGDNEQFF.

This clonotype has at least ten counts. The gene calls are TRBV7-9 and TRBJ1-4; 7 nucleotides line up with TRBD1. The CDR3 is made up of 14 amino acids. V lost 3 bases to trimming and J lost 5 bases; unmatched junction nucleotides: 3. Looked up from germline, CDR1 is SEHNR and CDR2 is FQNEAQ (reference sequence). The CDR3 loop is CASSFPDRNEKLFF. The CDR3 coding sequence is TGTGCCAGCAGCTTCCCGGACAGGAATGAAAAACTGTTTTTT.

This clonotype was counted ten times or more. The chain is built from TRBV7-2 and TRBJ2-6; weak D call: TRBD2 (5 bases). The CDR3 has 18 residues. The germline CDR1 and CDR2 sequences are SGHTA and FQGNSA. V shed 4 bases and J shed 0 bases, with 16 bases lying between them. CDR3 sequence (DNA): TGTGCCAGCAGCTCCCTAGGACTGTCAGGCTCTGGGGCCAACGTCCTGACTTTC. This encodes CASSSLGLSGSGANVLTF.

The chain couples TRBV9 to TRBJ2-4, with TRBD2 matching over 8 bases. CDR3 size: 15 residues. Germline values: CDR1 SGDLS, CDR2 YYNGEE. V was pared by 4 bases and J by 9 bases, with 12 bases of the junction left unmatched. The CDR3, as DNA: TGTGCCAGCAGCCCCCGGGGGGGGGCTTCGTCCATTCAGTACTTC. This sequence encodes CASSPRGGASSIQYF.

The chain is built from TRBV5-1 and TRBJ2-1; 10 bases are shared with TRBD2. In germline, CDR1 is SGHRS, CDR2 YFSETQ. The CDR3 totals 14 residues. Losses at the gene ends were 4 bases for V and 9 bases for J; bases not matched to a gene: 7. The CDR3 loop is CASSVSGRDGEQFF. The CDR3 nucleotides are TGCGCCAGCAGCGTAAGCGGGAGGGATGGTGAGCAGTTCTTC.

This clonotype was seen a handful of times. This rearrangement joins TRBV12-3 or TRBV12-4 to TRBJ1-5, with a tentative D call TRBD1 (6 bases). CDR3 length: 14 amino acids. Trimming left V 5 bases short and J 9 bases short, with 17 bases between. CDR3 region: CASSEQGQGRPQHF. The CDR3 bases are TGTGCCAGCAGTGAACAGGGCCAGGGTCGGCCCCAGCATTTT.

The table lists this clonotype with a few counts. The chain couples TRBV11-2 to TRBJ2-3, with unresolved D. Trimming stripped 3 bases from V and 2 bases from J, with 9 bases between. The CDR3 spans 14 residues. CDR1 and CDR2 from the germline V gene are SGHAT and FQNNGV. Here the CDR3 DNA reads TGTGCCAGCAGCTTCTACCCCAACACAGATACGCAGTATTTT. Protein product: CASSFYPNTDTQYF.

The gene calls are TRBV20-1 and TRBJ2-7, with 9 bases matching TRBD2. The germline gives CDR1 DFQATT, CDR2 SNEGSKA (reference sequence). V dropped 4 bases and J dropped 2; count of bases not matched to a gene: 6. The CDR3 consists of 14 residues. This CDR3 is CSANRLAVAYEQYF. As DNA, the CDR3 is TGCAGTGCTAATAGACTAGCGGTCGCCTACGAGCAGTACTTC.

The chain is built from TRBV24-1 and TRBJ2-1; D call uncertain. Germline-derived CDR1 and CDR2 are KGHDR and SFDVKD. The CDR3 spans 17 residues. Trimming took off 1 base at V and 6 bases at J, with 18 bases between the two ends. CDR3 residues: CATSDLGQNFPPNEQFF. CDR3 nucleotide sequence: TGTGCCACCAGTGATTTAGGGCAGAACTTCCCCCCCAATGAGCAGTTCTTC.

This clonotype was seen a handful of times. V usage is TRBV27 and J usage is TRBJ2-7; TRBD1 aligns across 7 bases. Germline trimming cut 4 bases from V and 3 bases from J; bases unmatched to any gene: 3. This CDR3 has 13 amino acids. The germline V gene has CDR1 MNHEY and CDR2 SMNVEV (reference sequence). As DNA, the CDR3 is TGTGCCAGCAGTTCCCGACAGGGCTACGAGCAGTACTTC. Translation gives CASSSRQGYEQYF.

V gene TRBV20-1 combines with J gene TRBJ2-1; 7 bases fit TRBD1. Germline assignment: CDR1 DFQATT and CDR2 SNEGSKA (reference sequence). Trimming removed 3 bases from V and 9 bases from J; junction bases left unmatched: 11. The length of the CDR3 is 14 residues. CDR3 sequence reads: CSARSGRRTGEQFF. The CDR3 DNA reads as TGCAGTGCTAGGTCCGGACGCCGGACAGGTGAGCAGTTCTTC.

This rearrangement joins TRBV7-6 to TRBJ1-4; D uncertain. V lost 3 bases and J 8 bases, leaving 13 bases between the germline ends. Germline V gene sequence: CDR1 SGHVS, CDR2 FNYEAQ. The CDR3 has 14 residues. CDR3 region: CASSFGPLGEKLFF. CDR3 sequence (DNA): TGTGCCAGCAGCTTTGGGCCGTTAGGAGAAAAACTGTTTTTT.

Turning to this clonotype: The final CDR3 position lacks the conserved phenylalanine or tryptophan, pointing to a likely read error. The chain recombines TRBV28 with TRBJ1-4; tentative D call: TRBD1 (5 bases). Germline V gene sequence: CDR1 MDHEN, CDR2 SYDVKM. Trimming removed 10 bases at V and 8 bases at J, with 17 bases between. The length of the CDR3 is 13 residues. This CDR3 is CATDGGLKEKLFL. The CDR3, as DNA: TGTGCCACGGACGGGGGGTTGAAAGAAAAACTGTTTTTG.

This clonotype was seen only once. J is TRBJ2-3 and V is TRBV12-3 or TRBV12-4, with 10 positions matching TRBD2. Trimming took 3 bases from V and 0 from J; bases not matched to a gene: 9. The CDR3 covers 18 residues. Here the CDR3 DNA reads TGTGCCAGCAGTTTCCGTGGGACTAGCGCAGCTAGCACAGATACGCAGTATTTT. As protein: CASSFRGTSAASTDTQYF.

This clonotype was recorded a few times. The CDR3 DNA sequence: TGCGCCAGCAGCCAGGCCGGGTCCCCCTCCTACGAGCAGTACTTC. It translates to CASSQAGSPSYEQYF. The chain couples TRBV5-1 to TRBJ2-7, with no clear D. The germline CDR1 and CDR2 sequences are SGHRS and YFSETQ. This CDR3 spans 15 amino acids. The V gene lost 4 bases and the J gene lost 0 bases, with 14 bases spanning the gap. Complete variable domain (other parts from reference TRBV5-1 and TRBJ2-7): KAGVTQTPRYLIKTRGQQVTLSCSPISGHRSVSWYQQTPGQGLQFLFEYFSETQRNKGNFPGRFSGRQFSNSRSEMNVSTLELGDSALYLCASSQAGSPSYEQYFGPGTRLTVT.

The V call is TRBV7-3, the J call TRBJ2-3, with 10 bases aligning to TRBD2. CDR3 size: 16 residues. Germline CDR1 SGHTA, CDR2 FQGTGA. The ends lost 4 bases at V and 2 bases at J; junction bases unmatched: 6. CDR3 protein: CASSSGTSAYTDTQYF. The CDR3, as DNA: TGTGCCAGCAGCTCCGGGACTAGCGCGTACACAGATACGCAGTATTTT.

The genes are TRBV24-1 and TRBJ2-2; no definite D call. This CDR3 spans 19 amino acids. Between the trimmed V and J ends, which lost 6 bases and 1 base, there was a span of 23 bases. CDR1 KGHDR and CDR2 SFDVKD come from the germline V gene. CDR3 DNA: TGTGCCACCAGTACCGCTATGACCAGCGAGAGAAGGAACACCGGGGAGCTGTTTTTT. This encodes CATSTAMTSERRNTGELFF.

This clonotype was recorded a few times. V is TRBV29-1 and J is TRBJ2-3, with D possibly matching TRBD1 (5 bases). The CDR3 runs to 13 residues. The germline V gene encodes CDR1 SQVTM and CDR2 ANQGSEA. V lost 6 bases and J 6 bases, leaving 16 bases between the germline ends. The CDR3 nucleotides read TGCAGCGTCGCTAGGGTATCAGGGGATACGCAGTATTTT. Its protein product is CSVARVSGDTQYF.